This T cell receptor beta chain was captured in a study of blood T cells in healthy people across ages. Study-wide points: PBMCs left unsorted prevented a conclusive naive versus antigen-experienced comparison.

Germline-derived CDR1 and CDR2 are SGHVS and FNYEAQ. The CDR3 spans 17 residues. The V and J ends lost 1 base and 9 bases respectively, with 19 bases between them. Together with a sample-barcoded 5' primer, a J-beta primer mix was included in a second PCR lasting roughly 6 to 12 cycles. Tags on each cDNA molecule came from a template-switch adaptor with 12 random nucleotides. From the 5' RACE reads, TCRdb called clonotypes with MiXCR, one entry per CDR3 protein. The table has over 950,000 distinct CDR3 sequences, just over 50% seen once. With regard to this clonotype: Its antigen is undetermined.

Sequencing was carried out using blood. The clonotype originates from an older woman in good health. The genes are TRBV7-6 and TRBJ1-6, with D maybe TRBD1 (5 bases). Here the CDR3 reads CASSLGNYQGGGSPLHF. The CDR3 DNA follows: TGTGCCAGCAGCTTAGGGAACTACCAGGGTGGAGGTTCACCCCTCCACTTT.